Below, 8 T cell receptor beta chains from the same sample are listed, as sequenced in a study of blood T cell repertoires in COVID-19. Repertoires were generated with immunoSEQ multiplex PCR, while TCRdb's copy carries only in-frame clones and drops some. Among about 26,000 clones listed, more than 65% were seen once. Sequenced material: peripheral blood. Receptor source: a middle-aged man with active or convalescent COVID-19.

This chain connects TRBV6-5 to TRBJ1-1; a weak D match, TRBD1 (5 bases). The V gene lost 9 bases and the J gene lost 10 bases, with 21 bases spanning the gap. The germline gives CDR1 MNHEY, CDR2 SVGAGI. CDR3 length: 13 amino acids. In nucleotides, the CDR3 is TGTGCCAGTAGGGGTAGGGGTGGCTGGGCAGCTTTCTTT. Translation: CASRGRGGWAAFF.

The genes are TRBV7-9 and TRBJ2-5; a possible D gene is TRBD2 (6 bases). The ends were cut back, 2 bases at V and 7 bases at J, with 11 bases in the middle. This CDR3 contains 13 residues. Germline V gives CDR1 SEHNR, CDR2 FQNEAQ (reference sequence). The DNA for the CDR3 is TGTGCCAGCAGCTTATCTGGTAGCGGGACCCAGTACTTC. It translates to CASSLSGSGTQYF.

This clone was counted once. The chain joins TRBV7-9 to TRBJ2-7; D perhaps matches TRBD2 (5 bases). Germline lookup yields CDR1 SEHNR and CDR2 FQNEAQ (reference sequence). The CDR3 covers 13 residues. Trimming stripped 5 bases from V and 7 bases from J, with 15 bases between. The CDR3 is CASSLDGSGEQYF. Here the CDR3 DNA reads TGTGCCAGCAGCCTGGACGGGTCGGGGGAGCAGTACTTC.

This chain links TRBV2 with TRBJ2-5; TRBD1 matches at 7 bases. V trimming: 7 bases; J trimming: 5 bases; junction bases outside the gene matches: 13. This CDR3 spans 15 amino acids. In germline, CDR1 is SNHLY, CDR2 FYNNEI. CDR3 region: CASTGSRGIGETQYF. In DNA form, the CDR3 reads TGTGCCAGCACCGGAAGCAGGGGGATCGGGGAGACCCAGTACTTC.

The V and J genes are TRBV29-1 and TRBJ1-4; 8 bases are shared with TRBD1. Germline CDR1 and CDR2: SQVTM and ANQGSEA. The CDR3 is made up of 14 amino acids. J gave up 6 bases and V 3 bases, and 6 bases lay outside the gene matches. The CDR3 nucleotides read TGCAGCGTTGATCTAGCAGGGGGCGATGAAAAACTGTTTTTT. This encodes CSVDLAGGDEKLFF. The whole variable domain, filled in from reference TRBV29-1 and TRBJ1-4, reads SAVISQKPSRDICQRGTSLTIQCQVDSQVTMMFWYRQQPGQSLTLIATANQGSEATYESGFVIDKFPISRPNLTFSTLTVSNMSPEDSSIYLCSVDLAGGDEKLFFGSGTQLSVL.

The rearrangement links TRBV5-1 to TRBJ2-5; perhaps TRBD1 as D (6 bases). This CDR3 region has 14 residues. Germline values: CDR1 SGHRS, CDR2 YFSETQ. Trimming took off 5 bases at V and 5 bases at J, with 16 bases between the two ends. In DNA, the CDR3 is TGCGCCAGCAGTTTACAGGGCTTTAGGGAGACCCAGTACTTC. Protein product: CASSLQGFRETQYF. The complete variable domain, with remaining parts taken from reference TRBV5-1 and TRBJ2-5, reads KAGVTQTPRYLIKTRGQQVTLSCSPISGHRSVSWYQQTPGQGLQFLFEYFSETQRNKGNFPGRFSGRQFSNSRSEMNVSTLELGDSALYLCASSLQGFRETQYFGPGTRLLVL.

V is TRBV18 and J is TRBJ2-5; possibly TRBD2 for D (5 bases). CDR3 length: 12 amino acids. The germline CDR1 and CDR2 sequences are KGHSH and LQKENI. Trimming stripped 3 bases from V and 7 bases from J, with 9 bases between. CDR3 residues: CASSPNRGTQYF. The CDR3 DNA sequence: TGTGCCAGCTCACCCAATCGGGGGACCCAGTACTTC.

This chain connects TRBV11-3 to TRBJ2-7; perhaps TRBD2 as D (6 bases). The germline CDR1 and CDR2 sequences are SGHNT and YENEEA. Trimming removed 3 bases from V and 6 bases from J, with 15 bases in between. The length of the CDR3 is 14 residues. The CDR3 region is CASSLDGSLGEQYF. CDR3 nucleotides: TGTGCCAGCAGCTTGGACGGGAGCCTTGGCGAGCAGTACTTC.